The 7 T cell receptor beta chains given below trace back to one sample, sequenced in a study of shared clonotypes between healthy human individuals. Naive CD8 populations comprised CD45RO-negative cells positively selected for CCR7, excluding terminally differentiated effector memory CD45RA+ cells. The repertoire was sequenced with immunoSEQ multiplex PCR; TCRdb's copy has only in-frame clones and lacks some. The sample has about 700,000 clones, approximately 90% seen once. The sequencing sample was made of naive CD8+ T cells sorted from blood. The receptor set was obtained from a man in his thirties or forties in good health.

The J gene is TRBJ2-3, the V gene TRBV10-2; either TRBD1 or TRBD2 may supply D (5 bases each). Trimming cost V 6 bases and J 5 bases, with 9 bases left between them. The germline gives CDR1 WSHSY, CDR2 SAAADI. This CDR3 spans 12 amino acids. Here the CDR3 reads CASSRGVDTQYF. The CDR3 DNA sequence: TGCGCCAGCAGCCGAGGGGTAGATACGCAGTATTTT.

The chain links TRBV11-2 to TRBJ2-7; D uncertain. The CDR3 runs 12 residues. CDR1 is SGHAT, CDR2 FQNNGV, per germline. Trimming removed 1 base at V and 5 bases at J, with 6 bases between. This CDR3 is CASSLGRNEQYF. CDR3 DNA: TGTGCCAGCAGCTTAGGGCGGAACGAGCAGTACTTC.

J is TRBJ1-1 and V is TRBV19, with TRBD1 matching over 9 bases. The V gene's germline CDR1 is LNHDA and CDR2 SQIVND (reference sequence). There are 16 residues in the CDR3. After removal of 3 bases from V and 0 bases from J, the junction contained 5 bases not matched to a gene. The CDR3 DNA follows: TGTGCCAGTAGTATTCTTTGGACAGGGGTGAACACTGAAGCTTTCTTT. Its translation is CASSILWTGVNTEAFF.

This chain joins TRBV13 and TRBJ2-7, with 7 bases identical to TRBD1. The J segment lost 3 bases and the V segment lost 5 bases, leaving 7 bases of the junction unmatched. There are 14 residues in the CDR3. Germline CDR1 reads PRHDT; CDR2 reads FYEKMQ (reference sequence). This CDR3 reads CASSRRTGDYEQYF. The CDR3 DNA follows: TGTGCCAGCAGCCGCCGAACAGGGGACTACGAGCAGTACTTC.

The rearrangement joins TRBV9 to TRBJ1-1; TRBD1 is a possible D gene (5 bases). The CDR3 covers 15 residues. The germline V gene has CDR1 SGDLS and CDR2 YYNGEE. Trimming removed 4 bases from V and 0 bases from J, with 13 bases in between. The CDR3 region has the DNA TGTGCCAGCAGCCCGTCCGAGGGGTTGAACACTGAAGCTTTCTTT. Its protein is CASSPSEGLNTEAFF.

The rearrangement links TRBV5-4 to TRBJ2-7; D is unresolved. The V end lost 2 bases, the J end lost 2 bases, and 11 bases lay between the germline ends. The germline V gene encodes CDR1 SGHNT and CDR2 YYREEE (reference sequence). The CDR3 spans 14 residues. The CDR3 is CASSLRAETYEQYF. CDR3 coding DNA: TGTGCCAGCAGCTTACGGGCAGAAACCTACGAGCAGTACTTC.

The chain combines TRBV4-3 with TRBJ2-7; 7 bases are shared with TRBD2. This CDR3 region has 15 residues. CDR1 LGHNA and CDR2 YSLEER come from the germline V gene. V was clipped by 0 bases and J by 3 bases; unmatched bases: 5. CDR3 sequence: CASSQEGGRSYEQYF. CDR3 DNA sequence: TGCGCCAGCAGCCAAGAAGGCGGGAGAAGCTACGAGCAGTACTTC.